This T cell receptor beta chain appears in the sequencing data of a study of blood T cell repertoires in COVID-19. Across the whole study: Researchers got acute and convalescent COVID-19 samples from the United States, Italy and Spain. In each case, the material was cDNA or gDNA derived from T cells, B-cell-depleted T cells, or PBMCs.

The Seattle patients, enrolled during active infection, were followed longitudinally. In the authors' methods: The authors estimated nucleated cell counts from reference gene primer amplification. This table comes from immunoSEQ multiplex PCR, and its TCRdb copy is limited to in-frame clones, with some not included. V and J calls plus clone size are reproduced from that table; the DNA served to infer D and trimming. The table includes fewer than 350,000 clones, about 86% detected once. Material for sequencing was peripheral blood. The receptor comes from a woman younger than 45 with COVID-19, enrolled during active disease.

As DNA, the CDR3 is TGTGCCAGTAGTTTCCGTCCCGGGACAGGGTACGAGCAGTACTTC. It translates to CASSFRPGTGYEQYF. The rearrangement links TRBV19 to TRBJ2-7; 9 positions agree with TRBD1. The junction had 9 bases not matched to a gene; V was cut back by 5 bases and J by 4 bases. Germline V gives CDR1 LNHDA, CDR2 SQIVND (reference sequence). CDR3 length: 15 residues.